The source of this T cell receptor (beta chain) is a study of T cell responses to AZD1222 COVID-19 vaccine. Across the study: Recipients boosted at about 4 weeks or about 12 weeks are pooled. Study-level results: The donor cohort was predominantly white British with a female majority, and clonal diversity may have been underestimated. Sampled repertoires all dated from after the peak T cell response.

This CDR3 region has 13 residues. Germline lookup yields CDR1 SGHRS and CDR2 YFSETQ. Measured with immunoSEQ multiplex PCR; TCRdb has only the in-frame clones, and not every one. The sample yields some 97,000 clones, nearly 95% seen once. On this clone itself: The antigen is not known. At one of its ends the junction is not consistent with the germline gene, which may arise from a read error.

J is TRBJ1-1 and V is TRBV5-1; D uncertain. The TCR comes from an adult in good health. This material consisted of peripheral blood, taken on day 0 of AZD1222 vaccination. CDR3: CASSLGVNSEAFF. The DNA for the CDR3 is TGCGCCAGCAGCTTGGGGGTCAACAGTGAAGCTTTCTTT.